These T cell receptor beta chains were read from a single sample in a study of lymphopenia after photon versus proton radiotherapy. The repertoire was sequenced with immunoSEQ multiplex PCR; TCRdb's copy has only in-frame clones and lacks some. Of approximately 25,000 clones in the sample, 82% were seen once. Sequencing was performed on peripheral blood, taken from a patient treated with proton-based radiotherapy. The receptors here all came from an older woman with pancreatic cancer. CDR3s include the opening cysteine and the closing phenylalanine or tryptophan. The D gene is left open where the match is weak. A row's size may be missing; if present it is once, few, many or a size class.

clone_size j_call d_call cdr3_length v_call cdr3_nt cdr3_aa
- TRBJ2-5 TRBD2 16 TRBV18 TGTGCCAGCTCTCCAACGGACGGGGGGATGGACGAGACCCAGTACTTC CASSPTDGGMDETQYF
- TRBJ1-2 TRBD1 16 TRBV9 TGTGCCAGCAGTCCCACCGGACAGGGTGAATATGTCGGCTACACCTTC CASSPTGQGEYVGYTF
- TRBJ2-1 TRBD2 15 TRBV5-4 TGTGCCAGCAGCTTGGGTAGCGGGAAATACAATGAGCAGTTCTTC CASSLGSGKYNEQFF
- TRBJ1-1 TRBD1 14 TRBV6-1 TGTGCCACTACGTTGGGACAGGGGGCCACTGAAGCTTTCTTT CATTLGQGATEAFF
- TRBJ2-3 TRBD2 18 TRBV5-1 TGCGCCAGCAGCTTGAGTCTAGCGGGATCAGTTAGCACAGATACGCAGTATTTT CASSLSLAGSVSTDTQYF
- TRBJ2-7 TRBD1 12 TRBV5-1 TGCGCCAGCACCACGGACAGGGGGGAGCAGTACTTC CASTTDRGEQYF
- TRBJ2-7 - 14 TRBV5-4 TGCGCCAGCAGCCAAGATAACAGCCACTACGAGCAGTACTTC CASSQDNSHYEQYF
- TRBJ2-7 - 16 TRBV21-1 TGTGCCAGCAGCCAAGAATGGACAGGCTTACCCTACGAGCAGTACTTC CASSQEWTGLPYEQYF
- TRBJ2-7 - 14 TRBV7-2 TGTGCCAGCAGCTTAGAATTTGACAGGTCTACTTTGAACTTC CASSLEFDRSTLNF
- TRBJ2-5 - 14 TRBV29-1 TGCAGCGTTGGGTTGGGGACCAGTGGAGAGACCCAGTACTTC CSVGLGTSGETQYF
- TRBJ2-7 TRBD2 15 TRBV28 TGTGCCAGCAGTCGGACAGTACTAGCGGGATACGAGCAGTACTTC CASSRTVLAGYEQYF
- TRBJ1-2 - 17 TRBV4-2 TGTGCCAGCAGCCAAGATTTTAAGGAGCCTCAAGCCTATGGCTACACCTTC CASSQDFKEPQAYGYTF
once TRBJ2-3 - 13 TRBV7-9 TGTGCCAGCAGCTCGGGAGTTCGGGATACGCAGTATTTT CASSSGVRDTQYF
- TRBJ1-4 TRBD1 15 TRBV7-9 TGTGCCAGCAGCCCAATGGGACAGATGAATGAAAAACTGTTTTTT CASSPMGQMNEKLFF
- TRBJ1-1 - 15 TRBV6-5 TGTGCCAGCAGGTTTGGGTCCGGGGTCCGAACTGAAGCTTTCTTT CASRFGSGVRTEAFF
once TRBJ1-5 TRBD1 15 TRBV28 TGTGCCAGCACCTACCGGACAGGGGGTAATCAGCCCCAGCATTTT CASTYRTGGNQPQHF
- TRBJ2-1 - 12 TRBV7-9 TGTGCCAGCATTAACGGACTAAATGAGCAGTTCTTC CASINGLNEQFF